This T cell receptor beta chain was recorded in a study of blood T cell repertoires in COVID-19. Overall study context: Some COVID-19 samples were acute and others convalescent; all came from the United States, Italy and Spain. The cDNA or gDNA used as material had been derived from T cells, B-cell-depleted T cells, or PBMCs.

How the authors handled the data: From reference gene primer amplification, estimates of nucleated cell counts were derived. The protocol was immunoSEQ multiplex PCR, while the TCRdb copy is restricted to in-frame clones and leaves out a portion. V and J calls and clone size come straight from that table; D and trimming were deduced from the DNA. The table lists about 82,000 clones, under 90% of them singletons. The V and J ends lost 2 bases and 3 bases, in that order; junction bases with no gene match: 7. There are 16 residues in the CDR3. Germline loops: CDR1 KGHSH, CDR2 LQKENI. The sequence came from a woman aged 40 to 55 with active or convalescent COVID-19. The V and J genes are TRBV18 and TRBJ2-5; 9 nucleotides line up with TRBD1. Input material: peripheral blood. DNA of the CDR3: TGTGCCAGCTCACCAAGGCCGGGACAGGGTAAAGAGACCCAGTACTTC. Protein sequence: CASSPRPGQGKETQYF.